This TCR beta chain was sequenced for a study of cytomegalovirus exposure and HLA in healthy donors. Overall study findings and caveats: Versus the approximately 700-donor mean, an Asian-associated ancestry cluster reportedly showed fewer N-insertions in a later analysis. Several of the most significant clusters appeared, in a later analysis, to be linked to common viral pathogens. Presence/absence results assume similar sequencing depth per donor, which may not hold.

On this clone: Its specificity is unknown.

The CDR3 has 15 amino acids. The germline CDR1 and CDR2 sequences are SGHDT and YYEEEE. V lost 0 bases, J lost 0 bases, and 2 bases stayed unmatched. Amplification used 60 Vbeta primers and 13 Jbeta primers. This table comes from immunoSEQ multiplex PCR, and its TCRdb copy is limited to in-frame clones, with some not included. The table includes tens of thousands of clones, 78% detected once. This sequence originates from a male donor in good health and CMV-seropositive. The specimen was PBMCs. The chain links TRBV5-6 to TRBJ2-7, with 8 bases identical to TRBD1. CDR3 bases: TGTGCCAGCAGCTTGGCAGGACAGGGCTCCTACGAGCAGTACTTC. This encodes CASSLAGQGSYEQYF. The complete variable domain, with remaining parts taken from reference TRBV5-6 and TRBJ2-7, reads DAGVTQSPTHLIKTRGQQVTLRCSPKSGHDTVSWYQQALGQGPQFIFQYYEEEERQRGNFPDRFSGHQFPNYSSELNVNALLLGDSALYLCASSLAGQGSYEQYFGPGTRLTVT.